What follows is one T cell receptor beta chain and its context. What it recognizes is unknown. Looked up from germline, CDR1 is SNHLY and CDR2 is FYNNEI. Trimming took 3 bases from V and 3 from J, leaving 9 bases between them. The CDR3 extends over 14 amino acids. The data are from a study of shared clonotypes between healthy human individuals. Looking at the study overall: The study used three CD4 naive, three CD4 memory, two CD8 naive and one CD8 memory plate per donor.

Study findings and constraints: Collection of samples was limited to blood; tissue repertoires likely differ.

Deep-level settings were used for running the assay. The table came from immunoSEQ multiplex PCR; TCRdb's copy has only in-frame clones and leaves some out. The sample holds about 2.4 million clones, 93% seen once. The sequencing input was naive CD4+ T cells from PBMCs. Subset of the sample: CD45RA+ positively selected. The V and J genes are TRBV2 and TRBJ2-1; no clear D. The clonotype comes from a man aged 18-30 years in good health. Some clones in this sample may be carry-over from other donors' samples. The CDR3 region has the DNA TGTGCCAGCAGTGATCCGCTTTTCTACAATGAGCAGTTCTTC. Amino acids: CASSDPLFYNEQFF.